This passage covers 20 T cell receptor beta chains from one sample sequenced in a study of T cells in women clearing cervical HPV infection. This table comes from immunoSEQ multiplex PCR, and its TCRdb copy is limited to in-frame clones, with some not included. In all, the sample yields about 26,000 clones. The sequencing input was blood buffy coat. These receptors were taken from a woman between 18 and 70 years old with a cervical HPV16 infection that either progressed to CIN3+ or cleared (not recorded which).

The CDR3 is CASRPHGGGTGYEQYF. The covered CDR3 bases are TGTGCCAGCAGACCCCATGGGGGGGGGACGGGTTACGAG. The genes are TRBV28 and TRBJ2-7, with 7 bases fitting TRBD2. The read stops 3 residues short of the end of the CDR3; the missing end is completed from the germline J gene. With V trimmed by 6 bases and J by 4 bases, 15 bases remained unmatched. The CDR3 runs to 16 residues. In germline, CDR1 is MDHEN, CDR2 SYDVKM. Together with reference TRBV28 and TRBJ2-7, the CDR3 gives the full variable domain: DVKVTQSSRYLVKRTGEKVFLECVQDMDHENMFWYRQDPGLGLRLIYFSYDVKMKEKGDIPEGYSVSREKKERFSLILESASTNQTSMYLCASRPHGGGTGYEQYFGPGTRLTVT.

As to this clone: The CDR3 end is not reached by the read, which stops 3 residues before it; the germline J gene fills it in. The chain combines TRBV5-1 with TRBJ2-7; 14 positions agree with TRBD2. The V segment lost 4 bases and the J segment 2 bases; nucleotides outside the gene matches: 5. Germline CDR1 is SGHRS and CDR2 is YFSETQ. The CDR3 runs 16 residues. The CDR3 here is CASSPGTSGGPYEQYF. Partial CDR3 DNA: TGCGCCAGCAGCCCCGGGACTAGCGGGGGTCCCTACGAG.

About this clone: The CDR3 end lies 3 residues beyond the end of the read and is filled in from the germline J gene. Other DNA sequences from this sample encode an identical CDR3 as well. The chain is built from TRBV19 and TRBJ1-3; D is undetermined. Germline V gives CDR1 LNHDA, CDR2 SQIVND (reference sequence). This CDR3 has 14 residues. V lost 2 bases and J lost 4, with 9 bases in between. This chain's CDR3 is CASSIKPRGNTIYF. Incomplete CDR3 DNA: TGTGCCAGTAGTATAAAGCCGCGCGGAAACACC.

As concerns this clone: The read stops 3 residues short of the end of the CDR3; the missing end is completed from the germline J gene. This chain uses TRBV2 with TRBJ1-2; 7 nucleotides match TRBD1. The V gene end was trimmed by 7 bases and the J gene end by 4 bases; junction bases not matched to a gene: 9. CDR1 and CDR2 (germline): SNHLY, FYNNEI. This CDR3 spans 14 amino acids. The CDR3 here is CASTTGTVFYGYTF. The CDR3 bases that were read are TGTGCCAGCACTACTGGGACAGTTTTCTATGGC.

About this clone: One junction end does not reproduce the germline sequence, and a read error may be involved. Read data end 3 residues before the CDR3 end; the end is taken from the germline J gene. The V call is TRBV4-2, the J call TRBJ1-6, with TRBD1 matching 10 bases. The CDR3 contains 16 residues. Germline CDR1 reads LGHNA; CDR2 reads YNFKEQ. The sequenced part of the CDR3 DNA is TGCGCCAGCAGCCAAGCCTTTTGGGACAGGGGATCACCC. Amino acid sequence: CASSQAFWDRGSP. Given in full, the CDR3 is CASSQAFWDRGSPLHF.

A word on this clone: From the germline J gene comes the end of the CDR3, since the read stops 3 residues before it. V usage is TRBV18 and J usage is TRBJ2-3, with TRBD2 matching over 11 bases. Germline V gene sequence: CDR1 KGHSH, CDR2 LQKENI. The CDR3 is 17 residues long. The DNA read from the CDR3 is TGTGCCAGCTCACCACCTAGCGGGGGGGCAGTACGAGAGACG. Translated: CASSPPSGGAVRET. The complete CDR3 protein is CASSPPSGGAVRETQYF. Filled out from reference TRBV18 and TRBJ2-3, the complete variable domain reads NAGVMQNPRHLVRRRGQEARLRCSPMKGHSHVYWYRQLPEEGLKFMVYLQKENIIDESGMPKERFSAEFPKEGPSILRIQQVVRGDSAAYFCASSPPSGGAVRETQYFGPGTRLTVL.

To note about this clone: The read stops 3 residues short of the end of the CDR3; the missing end is completed from the germline J gene. V gene TRBV12-3 or TRBV12-4 combines with J gene TRBJ2-2; 9 nucleotides align to TRBD2. The V gene end was trimmed by 6 bases and the J gene end by 6 bases; junction bases not matched to a gene: 2. There are 13 residues in the CDR3. The sequenced part of the CDR3 DNA is TGTGCCAGCAGGCGGGGGGGCTCCGGGGAG. Residues: CASRRGGSGE. In full, the CDR3 is CASRRGGSGELFF.

Regarding this clone: The CDR3 extends 3 residues past the end of the read, so its final part is completed from the germline J gene. The J gene is TRBJ1-6, the V gene TRBV28; TRBD1 matches 7 bases. Trimming at V came to 7 bases and at J to 5 bases, leaving 8 bases not matched to a gene. The CDR3 is 15 amino acids. Germline loops: CDR1 MDHEN, CDR2 SYDVKM. The chain's CDR3 is CASNLQTGDNSPLHF. The sequenced CDR3 bases are TGTGCCAGCAACCTACAAACAGGGGATAATTCACCC.

With respect to this clone: The observed sequence ends 3 residues before the CDR3 terminus, with the missing tail filled in from the germline J gene. The chain joins TRBV20-1 to TRBJ2-7, with a possible D match to TRBD1 (5 bases). The CDR3 loop spans 15 amino acids. V gave up 0 bases and J gave up 0 bases, with 12 bases separating them. Germline assignment: CDR1 DFQATT and CDR2 SNEGSKA (reference sequence). The sequenced CDR3 bases are TGCAGTGCTAGAGACGGCCAGGGCCTCTCCTACGAG. It encodes CSARDGQGLSYE. The CDR3 in full is CSARDGQGLSYEQYF.

Worth noting for this clone: The CDR3 end is not reached by the read, which stops 3 residues before it; the germline J gene fills it in. The V gene is TRBV5-5, the J gene TRBJ2-7; D uncertain. This CDR3 spans 14 amino acids. Trimming removed 4 bases at V and 3 bases at J, with 14 bases between. Germline values: CDR1 SGHKS, CDR2 YYEKEE (reference sequence). Incomplete CDR3 DNA: TGTGCCAGCAGCCCCTCGACCAGGAACTACGAG. Translation: CASSPSTRNYE. In full, the CDR3 reads CASSPSTRNYEQYF.

In the case of this clone: The observed sequence ends 3 residues before the CDR3 terminus, with the missing tail filled in from the germline J gene. The rearrangement joins TRBV7-6 to TRBJ1-1; D uncertain. From germline, CDR1 is SGHVS and CDR2 FNYEAQ. CDR3 size: 12 residues. The covered CDR3 bases are TGTGCCAGCAGCTTAGAATACAATGAG. It codes for CASSLEYNE. The entire CDR3 reads CASSLEYNEAFF.

For this clone: The junction and the germline gene differ at one end; a read error may be behind it. The read comes to an end 3 residues before the CDR3 does, leaving the germline J gene to fill in the end. The chain employs TRBV4-2 and TRBJ1-1; TRBD1 matches at 9 bases. Germline assignment: CDR1 LGHNA and CDR2 YNFKEQ. The CDR3 has 17 residues. The covered CDR3 bases are TGCGCCAGCAGCCAAGTGTACAGGGGGCCGTCGAACACTGAA. It encodes CASSQVYRGPSNTE. The full CDR3 sequence reads CASSQVYRGPSNTEAFF.

Concerning this clone: The read ends 3 residues before the CDR3 terminus; that terminus is restored from the germline J gene. The genes are TRBV19 and TRBJ2-3; TRBD2 aligns across 7 bases. The length of the CDR3 is 16 residues. Germline V gives CDR1 LNHDA, CDR2 SQIVND (reference sequence). The part of the CDR3 DNA that was read is TGTGCCAGTAGTACCCGCTTGGGAGGGGCACACCAGCCG. Protein product: CASSTRLGGAHQP. The whole CDR3 sequence is CASSTRLGGAHQPQYF.

In regard to this clone: Coverage ceases 3 residues before the CDR3 finishes, and the germline J gene fills in the end. The chain has TRBV27 and TRBJ2-7; 8 bases align to TRBD1. From germline, CDR1 is MNHEY and CDR2 SMNVEV (reference sequence). The CDR3 runs to 14 residues. V shed 5 bases, J shed 3 bases, and the junction held 6 bases outside the gene matches. The CDR3 loop is CASSRTGSFYEQYF. Partial CDR3 DNA: TGTGCCAGCAGTCGGACAGGGTCTTTCTACGAG.

About this clone: Coverage ceases 3 residues before the CDR3 finishes, and the germline J gene fills in the end. This sequence joins TRBV18 and TRBJ2-7; 10 positions match TRBD1. Germline V gene sequence: CDR1 KGHSH, CDR2 LQKENI. The CDR3 has 19 amino acids. Unmatched junction bases numbered 18, after V lost 6 bases and J lost 1 base. Partial CDR3 DNA: TGTGCCAGCTCGGCCGGACAGGGGGTGAGTCTGGGCCTATCCTACGAG. Amino acid sequence: CASSAGQGVSLGLSYE. The whole CDR3 sequence is CASSAGQGVSLGLSYEQYF.

To note about this clone: Read sequence stops 3 residues before the CDR3 end, and the germline J gene provides the missing end. This sequence joins TRBV4-2 and TRBJ1-6; 8 bases fit TRBD1. CDR1 LGHNA and CDR2 YNFKEQ come from the germline V gene. This CDR3 contains 15 residues. The DNA read from the CDR3 is TGTGCCAGCAGACTAACCGGGACAGGTCTTGTTCCC. Encoded protein: CASRLTGTGLVP. The whole CDR3 reads CASRLTGTGLVPLHF.

Concerning this clone itself: Read data end 3 residues before the CDR3 end; the end is taken from the germline J gene. The V and J genes are TRBV5-1 and TRBJ2-5; 8 nucleotides agree with TRBD2. Germline loops: CDR1 SGHRS, CDR2 YFSETQ. CDR3 length: 12 amino acids. With 3 bases clipped from V and 5 bases from J, the junction kept 0 bases outside the gene matches. CDR3 in amino acids: CASSSGGETQYF. CDR3 DNA (partial): TGCGCCAGCAGCTCGGGGGGGGAGACC.

Turning to this clone: Read data end 3 residues before the CDR3 end; the end is taken from the germline J gene. This chain joins TRBV5-1 and TRBJ2-7; maybe TRBD1 (5 bases). Trimming stripped 7 bases from V and 3 bases from J, with 14 bases between. This CDR3 has 13 residues. Germline assignment: CDR1 SGHRS and CDR2 YFSETQ. The CDR3 loop is CASAPGHIYEQYF. The sequenced part of the CDR3 DNA is TGCGCCAGCGCTCCCGGACATATCTACGAG.

Remarks on this clone: The read stops 3 residues short of the end of the CDR3; the missing end is completed from the germline J gene. This chain joins TRBV20-1 and TRBJ2-5, with TRBD1 matching over 8 bases. After removal of 5 bases from V and 2 bases from J, the junction contained 4 bases not matched to a gene. Germline V gene data show CDR1 as DFQATT and CDR2 as SNEGSKA (reference sequence). The CDR3 runs 13 residues. CDR3 DNA (partial): TGCAGTGCTCCGACAGGGGCGCAAGAGACC. It translates to CSAPTGAQET. The full CDR3 is CSAPTGAQETQYF.

As concerns this clone: Read sequence stops 3 residues before the CDR3 end, and the germline J gene provides the missing end. The V call is TRBV7-2, the J call TRBJ2-3; possibly TRBD2 for D (6 bases). This CDR3 comprises 15 residues. Germline V CDR1 and CDR2: SGHTA, FQGNSA. V lost 3 bases, J lost 3 bases, and 13 bases lay in between. The CDR3 here is CASSLRSGGTDTQYF. Partial CDR3 DNA: TGTGCCAGCAGCTTGAGGTCTGGAGGGACAGATACG.